This is a list of T cell receptor beta chains from one sample in a study of T cell changes during pregnancy in multiple sclerosis. Sequenced by immunoSEQ multiplex PCR; TCRdb stores in-frame clones only, minus some. The table has about 49,000 clones, 80% to 95% seen once. The sample in question was peripheral blood, obtained after pregnancy. These receptors came from a female donor with multiple sclerosis, enrolled in a pregnancy study. Each CDR3 is given with its conserved first and last residue.

J gene: TRBJ1-1
V gene: TRBV19
CDR3 protein: CASSLGDRAYTEAFF

J gene: TRBJ2-3
V gene: TRBV9
CDR3 protein: CASSVGQISTDTQYF

J gene: TRBJ1-3
V gene: TRBV7-2
CDR3 protein: CASSTTPAGSTGNTIYF

J gene: TRBJ1-3
V gene: TRBV6-5
CDR3 protein: CASRPDRVSGNTIYF

J gene: TRBJ1-2
V gene: TRBV6-5
CDR3 protein: CASHRDEDYGYTF

J gene: TRBJ2-7
V gene: TRBV29-1
CDR3 protein: CSIKTGPYEQYF

J gene: TRBJ1-4
V gene: TRBV18
CDR3 protein: CASSPTRGEKLFF

J gene: TRBJ2-7
V gene: TRBV19
CDR3 protein: CASSIGRGYEQYF

J gene: TRBJ1-1
V gene: TRBV7-9
CDR3 protein: CASSLARSGIGGSEAFF

J gene: TRBJ1-5
V gene: TRBV12-2
CDR3 protein: CASRPDRENQPQHF

J gene: TRBJ1-2
V gene: TRBV6-1
CDR3 protein: CASSGGDSPYGYTF

J gene: TRBJ2-7
V gene: TRBV7-7
CDR3 protein: CASSQGQYYEQYF

J gene: TRBJ1-3
V gene: TRBV4-1
CDR3 protein: CASSQDQFLDSSGNTIYF

J gene: TRBJ2-7
V gene: TRBV28
CDR3 protein: CASRGGSGVSYEQYF

J gene: TRBJ1-6
V gene: TRBV25-1
CDR3 protein: CASSEGAGATFRNSPLHF

J gene: TRBJ1-4
V gene: TRBV5-8
CDR3 protein: CASSLLILRGPEKLFF

J gene: TRBJ2-5
V gene: TRBV18
CDR3 protein: CASSPSGGQETQYF

J gene: TRBJ2-1
V gene: TRBV5-6
CDR3 protein: CASSTGTSGFYNEQFF

J gene: TRBJ1-1
V gene: TRBV6-4
CDR3 protein: CASSETGRAEAFF

J gene: TRBJ2-7
V gene: TRBV7-2
CDR3 protein: CASSSAGRPDYEQYF

J gene: TRBJ1-3
V gene: TRBV4-2
CDR3 protein: CASGIGQGGVNTIYF

J gene: TRBJ1-1
V gene: TRBV11-2
CDR3 protein: CASSLDPRTGRNTEAFF

J gene: TRBJ1-6
V gene: TRBV20-1
CDR3 protein: CSVGEVSPLHF

J gene: TRBJ1-2
V gene: TRBV7-2
CDR3 protein: CASSLNRVRERGGYTF

J gene: TRBJ1-1
V gene: TRBV15
CDR3 protein: CATSRDRTGNTEAFF

J gene: TRBJ1-5
V gene: TRBV6-5
CDR3 protein: CASSVGGGNQPQHF

J gene: TRBJ2-2
V gene: TRBV5-4
CDR3 protein: CASSLSSNTGELFF

J gene: TRBJ2-2
V gene: TRBV30
CDR3 protein: CAWSVRRDTGELFF

J gene: TRBJ2-3
V gene: TRBV7-9
CDR3 protein: CASSSLTSGGGTDTQYF

J gene: TRBJ2-5
V gene: TRBV21-1
CDR3 protein: CASSMGTGQGQETQYF

J gene: TRBJ1-4
V gene: TRBV18
CDR3 protein: CASSPPAGGLEKLFF

J gene: TRBJ1-4
V gene: TRBV10-1
CDR3 protein: CASKGQGALNEKLFF

J gene: TRBJ1-2
V gene: TRBV6-4
CDR3 protein: CASSQDRGDGYTF